The T cell receptor beta chain under discussion was sequenced for a study of OX40 agonist ivuxolimab in advanced cancers. TCRdb keeps only in-frame clones here, not all; method: immunoSEQ multiplex PCR. The table shows about 100,000 clones, with 89% occurring only once. General study points: Dosing at 0.1 to 3.0 mg/kg was accompanied by clonal expansion of CD4+ and CD8+ blood T cells by week 6.

Germline CDR1 SGHRS, CDR2 YFSETQ. This CDR3 spans 18 amino acids. The V gene end was trimmed by 0 bases and the J gene end by 6 bases; junction bases not matched to a gene: 8. Note on this clone: Its antigen is unknown.

The sample was CD4+ or CD8+ T cells sorted from blood, taken in a trial of the OX40 agonist ivuxolimab. The sequence derives from an adult with an advanced solid tumor such as melanoma, head and neck, liver or kidney cancer. The V gene is TRBV5-1, the J gene TRBJ2-1, with 14 bases fitting TRBD2. The CDR3 loop is CASSLGHGTSGRSNEQFF. In nucleotides, the CDR3 is TGCGCCAGCAGCTTGGGCCACGGGACTAGCGGGAGAAGCAATGAGCAGTTCTTC.